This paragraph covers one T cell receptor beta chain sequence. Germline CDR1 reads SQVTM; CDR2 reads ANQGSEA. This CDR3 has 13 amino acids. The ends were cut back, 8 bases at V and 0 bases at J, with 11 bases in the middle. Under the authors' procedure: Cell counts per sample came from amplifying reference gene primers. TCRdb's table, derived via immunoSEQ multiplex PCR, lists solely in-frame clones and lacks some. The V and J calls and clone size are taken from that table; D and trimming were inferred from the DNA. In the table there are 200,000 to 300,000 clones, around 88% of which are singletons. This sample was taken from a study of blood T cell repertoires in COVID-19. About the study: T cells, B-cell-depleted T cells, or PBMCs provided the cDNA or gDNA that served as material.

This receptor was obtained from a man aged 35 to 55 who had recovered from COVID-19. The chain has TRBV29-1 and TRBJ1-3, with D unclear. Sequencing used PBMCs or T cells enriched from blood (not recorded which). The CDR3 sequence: CSTSMSSGNTIYF. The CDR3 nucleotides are TGCAGCACTTCCATGAGCTCTGGAAACACCATATATTTT.